Listed below are T cell receptor beta chains from one sample, sequenced in a study of control samples from healthy donors and cancer patients. Produced via immunoSEQ multiplex PCR; TCRdb's table is partial and in-frame only. Here the sample spans 45,000 to 65,000 clones, about nine tenths being singletons. The sample consisted of PBMCs. These receptors were obtained from a man aged 50-59 years with head and neck cancer. The CDR3 runs from the conserved cysteine through the conserved F or W.

v_gene,j_gene,CDR3aa
TRBV28,TRBJ1-1,CASSPTRNTEAFF
TRBV6-5,TRBJ1-4,CASSYSPTGLEKLFF
TRBV30,TRBJ1-1,CAWTPGTYTEAFF
TRBV28,TRBJ1-4,CASSLWGTTNEKLFF
TRBV11-2,TRBJ2-2,CASSRSAGTNTGELFF
TRBV7-3,TRBJ1-6,CASSMGGDHNSPLHF
TRBV5-5,TRBJ2-1,CASRVRTGEPNEQFF
TRBV15,TRBJ1-3,CATSRDPGGFGNTIYF
TRBV19,TRBJ2-7,CASSIGASGEHEQYF
TRBV3-1/TRBV3-2,TRBJ1-4,CASSQERQGIRIEKLFF
TRBV4-3,TRBJ2-7,CASSQATGGYEQYF
TRBV2,TRBJ1-3,CASSTRTGQGNTIYF
TRBV29-1,TRBJ2-7,CSVVRSPLEQYF
TRBV29-1,TRBJ1-1,CSGDRDTEAFF
TRBV5-4,TRBJ2-4,CASSTGWGARNIQYF
TRBV6-5,TRBJ2-4,CASRPPGQGRNIQYF
TRBV7-9,TRBJ1-2,CASPGAGTYGYTF
TRBV7-2,TRBJ2-1,CASSLVATGSYNEQFF
TRBV28,TRBJ1-2,CATQGPYGYTF
TRBV9,TRBJ2-7,CASSVGGASGMNEQYF
TRBV19,TRBJ2-3,CASSSLAGPTDTQYF
TRBV27,TRBJ1-2,CASRTQGRYYGYTF